This T cell receptor (beta chain) was found in a study of glioma-infiltrating T cells after dendritic cell vaccination. The CDR3 is made up of 15 amino acids. Germline V gene sequence: CDR1 SGHRS, CDR2 YFSETQ. The V and J ends lost 1 base and 7 bases respectively, with 15 bases between them. This table comes from immunoSEQ multiplex PCR, and its TCRdb copy is limited to in-frame clones, with some not included. The repertoire holds roughly 96,000 clones, with 79% as singletons. Concerning this clone itself: Other DNA sequences in this specimen translate into the identical CDR3.

This sequence joins TRBV5-1 and TRBJ2-1; TRBD2 might be the D (6 bases). The clonotype originates from a human donor with glioblastoma. Sample: blood, taken before dendritic cell vaccination. CDR3 amino acids: CASSLISGKSNEQFF. The CDR3 region has the DNA TGCGCCAGCAGCTTGATTAGCGGTAAAAGTAATGAGCAGTTCTTC.